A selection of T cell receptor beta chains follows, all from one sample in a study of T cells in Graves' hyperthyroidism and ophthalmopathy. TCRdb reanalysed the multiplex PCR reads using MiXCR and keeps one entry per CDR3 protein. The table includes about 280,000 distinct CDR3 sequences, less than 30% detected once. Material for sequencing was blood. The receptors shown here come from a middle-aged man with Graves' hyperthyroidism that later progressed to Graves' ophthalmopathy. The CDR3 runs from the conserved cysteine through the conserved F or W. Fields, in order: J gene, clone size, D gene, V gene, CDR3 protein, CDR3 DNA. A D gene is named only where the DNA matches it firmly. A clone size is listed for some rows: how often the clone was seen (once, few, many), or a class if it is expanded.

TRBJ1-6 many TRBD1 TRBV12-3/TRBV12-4 CASSADQGADSPLHF TGTGCCAGCAGTGCAGATCAGGGGGCTGATTCACCCCTCCACTTT
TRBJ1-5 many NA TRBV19 CASSMGAGVNQPQHF TGTGCCAGTAGTATGGGGGCGGGGGTCAATCAGCCCCAGCATTTT
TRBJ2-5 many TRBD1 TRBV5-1 CASSGGQSQETQYF TGCGCCAGCAGCGGGGGACAGTCACAAGAGACCCAGTACTTC
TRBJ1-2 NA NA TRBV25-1 CASSLGGRFYGYTF TGTGCCAGCAGTTTGGGGGGACGATTCTATGGCTACACCTTC
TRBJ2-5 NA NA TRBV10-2 CASSDRAEGYQETQYF TGCGCCAGCAGTGATCGTGCGGAGGGGTACCAAGAGACCCAGTACTTC
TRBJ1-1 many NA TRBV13 CASSLESGAEAFF TGTGCCAGCAGCTTAGAGTCAGGCGCTGAAGCTTTCTTT
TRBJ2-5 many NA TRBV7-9 CASSLDGEAGETQYF TGTGCCAGCAGCTTAGACGGAGAGGCGGGAGAGACCCAGTACTTC
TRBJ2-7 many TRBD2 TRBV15 CATSRSLFGGSDYEQYF TGTGCCACCAGCAGATCTTTATTCGGGGGGAGTGACTACGAGCAGTACTTC
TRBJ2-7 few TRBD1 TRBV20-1 CSARGDRRYEQYF TGCAGTGCTAGAGGGGACAGAAGATACGAGCAGTACTTC
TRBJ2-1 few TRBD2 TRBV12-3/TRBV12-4 CASSRPGLAGGYEQFF TGTGCCAGCAGCCGACCGGGACTAGCGGGAGGCTATGAGCAGTTCTTC
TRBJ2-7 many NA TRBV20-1 CSAVRTRSSYEQYF TGCAGTGCAGTTCGGACGAGGAGCTCCTACGAGCAGTACTTC
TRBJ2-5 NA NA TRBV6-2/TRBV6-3 CASKPQGQETQYF TGTGCCAGCAAGCCCCAAGGACAAGAGACCCAGTACTTC
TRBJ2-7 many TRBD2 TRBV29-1 CSVVAVGLKLYEQYF TGCAGCGTTGTCGCTGTGGGACTAAAACTCTACGAGCAGTACTTC
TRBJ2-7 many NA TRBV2 CASSGGFGDEQYF TGTGCCAGCAGTGGGGGTTTTGGGGACGAGCAGTACTTC
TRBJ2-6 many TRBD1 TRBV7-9 CASSLPTGGKPSGANVLTF TGTGCCAGCAGCTTACCGACAGGGGGGAAGCCCTCTGGGGCCAACGTCCTGACTTTC
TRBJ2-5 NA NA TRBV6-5 CASSYEGGTETQYF TGTGCCAGCAGTTACGAGGGGGGGACAGAGACCCAGTACTTC
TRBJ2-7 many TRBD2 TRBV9 CASSKGLAGWDEQYF TGTGCCAGCAGCAAAGGACTAGCGGGATGGGACGAGCAGTACTTC
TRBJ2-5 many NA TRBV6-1 CASWTYQETQYF TGTGCCAGCTGGACGTACCAAGAGACCCAGTACTTC
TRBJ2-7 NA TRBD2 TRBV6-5 CASSSPSGALYEQYF TGTGCCAGCAGTTCACCGAGCGGGGCCCTATACGAGCAGTACTTC
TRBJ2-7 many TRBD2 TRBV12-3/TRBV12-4 CASSPLKFSGVYEQYF TGTGCCAGCAGCCCCCTGAAGTTTAGCGGGGTCTACGAGCAGTACTTC
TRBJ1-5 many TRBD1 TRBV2 CASMGTGYKPQHF TGTGCCAGCATGGGGACAGGGTACAAACCCCAGCATTTT
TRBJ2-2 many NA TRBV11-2 CASSLAPSNTGELFF TGTGCCAGCAGCTTAGCTCCATCGAACACCGGGGAGCTGTTTTTT
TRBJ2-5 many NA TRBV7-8 CASSSRSWETQYF TGTGCCAGCAGCTCCCGAAGCTGGGAGACCCAGTACTTC
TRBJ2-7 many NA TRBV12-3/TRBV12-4 CASSPPFPETYYEQYF TGTGCCAGCAGTCCCCCCTTCCCGGAGACTTACTACGAGCAGTACTTC
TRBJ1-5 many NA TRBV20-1 CSGQQISNQPRHF TGCAGTGGCCAACAAATTAGCAATCAGCCCCGGCATTTT
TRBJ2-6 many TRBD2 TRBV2 CASTGAGRGSSGANVLTF TGTGCCAGCACTGGCGCCGGGAGGGGTTCAAGTGGGGCCAACGTCCTGACTTTC
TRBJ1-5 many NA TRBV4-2 CASSQSLRGPNQPQHF TGTGCCAGCAGCCAATCCCTAAGAGGCCCCAATCAGCCCCAGCATTTT
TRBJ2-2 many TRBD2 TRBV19 CASSEGSGSGTGELFF TGTGCCAGTAGTGAGGGTAGCGGGAGTGGGACCGGGGAGCTGTTTTTT
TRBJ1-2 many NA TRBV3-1 CASRPAGGTYGYTF TGTGCCAGCAGACCAGCGGGGGGCACCTATGGCTACACCTTC
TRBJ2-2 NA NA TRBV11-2 CASSQTRQSGELFF TGTGCCAGCAGCCAGACCCGACAGTCCGGGGAGCTGTTTTTT
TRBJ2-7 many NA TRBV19 CASSIVQYEQYF TGTGCCAGTAGTATAGTTCAGTACGAGCAGTACTTC
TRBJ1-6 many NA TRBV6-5 CASSSSDRPPLHF TGTGCCAGCAGTTCTTCCGACAGACCACCCCTCCACTTT